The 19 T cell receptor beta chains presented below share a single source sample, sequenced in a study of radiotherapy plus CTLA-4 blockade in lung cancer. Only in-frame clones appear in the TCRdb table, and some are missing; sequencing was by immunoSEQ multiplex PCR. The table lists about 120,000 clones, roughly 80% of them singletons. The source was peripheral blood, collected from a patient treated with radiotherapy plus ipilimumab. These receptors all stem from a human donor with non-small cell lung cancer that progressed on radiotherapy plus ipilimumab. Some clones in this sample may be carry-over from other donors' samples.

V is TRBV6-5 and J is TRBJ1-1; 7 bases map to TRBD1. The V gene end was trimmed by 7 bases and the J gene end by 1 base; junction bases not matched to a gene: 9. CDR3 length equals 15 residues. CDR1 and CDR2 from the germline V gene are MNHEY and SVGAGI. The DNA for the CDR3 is TGTGCCAGCAACCGACAGGGAAGGAAGAACACTGAAGCTTTCTTT. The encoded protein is CASNRQGRKNTEAFF.

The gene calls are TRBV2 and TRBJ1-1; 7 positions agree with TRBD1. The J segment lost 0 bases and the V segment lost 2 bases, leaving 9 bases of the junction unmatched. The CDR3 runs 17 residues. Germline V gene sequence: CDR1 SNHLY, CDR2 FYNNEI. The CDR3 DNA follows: TGTGCCAGCAGTGAAAGGGGGCAGGGCACCCTGAACACTGAAGCTTTCTTT. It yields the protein CASSERGQGTLNTEAFF.

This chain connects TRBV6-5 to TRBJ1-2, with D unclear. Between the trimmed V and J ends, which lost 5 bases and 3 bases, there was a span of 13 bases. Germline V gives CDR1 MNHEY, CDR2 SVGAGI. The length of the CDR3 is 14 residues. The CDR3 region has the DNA TGTGCCAGCAGTCCCTCTTTTGGCCACTATGGCTACACCTTC. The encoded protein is CASSPSFGHYGYTF.

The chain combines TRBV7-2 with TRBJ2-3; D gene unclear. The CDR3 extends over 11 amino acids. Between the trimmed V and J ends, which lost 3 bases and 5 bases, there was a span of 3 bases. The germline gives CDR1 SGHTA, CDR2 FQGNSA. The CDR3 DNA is TGTGCCAGCAGCTTGTTAGATACGCAGTATTTT. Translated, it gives CASSLLDTQYF. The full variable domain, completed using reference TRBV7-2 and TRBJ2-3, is GAGVSQSPSNKVTEKGKDVELRCDPISGHTALYWYRQSLGQGLEFLIYFQGNSAPDKSGLPSDRFSAERTGGSVSTLTIQRTQQEDSAVYLCASSLLDTQYFGPGTRLTVL.

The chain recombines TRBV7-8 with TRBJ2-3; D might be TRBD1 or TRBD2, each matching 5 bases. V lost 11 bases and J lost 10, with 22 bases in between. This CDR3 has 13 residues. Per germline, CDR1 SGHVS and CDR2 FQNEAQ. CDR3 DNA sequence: TGTGCCGCATCGGGGACCCTTATAGCCCCGCAGTATTTT. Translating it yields CAASGTLIAPQYF.

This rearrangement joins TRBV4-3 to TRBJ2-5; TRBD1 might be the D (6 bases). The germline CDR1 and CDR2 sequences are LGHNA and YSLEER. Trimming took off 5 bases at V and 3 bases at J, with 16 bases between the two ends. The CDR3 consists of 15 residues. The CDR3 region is CASSLGATWKETQYF. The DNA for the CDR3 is TGCGCCAGCAGCTTGGGGGCCACCTGGAAAGAGACCCAGTACTTC.

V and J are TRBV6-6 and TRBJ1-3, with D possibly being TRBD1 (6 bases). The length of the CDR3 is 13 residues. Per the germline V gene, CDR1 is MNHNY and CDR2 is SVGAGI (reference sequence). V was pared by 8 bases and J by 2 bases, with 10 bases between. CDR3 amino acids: CASLGHTGNTIYF. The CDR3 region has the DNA TGTGCCAGCCTGGGACATACTGGAAACACCATATATTTT.

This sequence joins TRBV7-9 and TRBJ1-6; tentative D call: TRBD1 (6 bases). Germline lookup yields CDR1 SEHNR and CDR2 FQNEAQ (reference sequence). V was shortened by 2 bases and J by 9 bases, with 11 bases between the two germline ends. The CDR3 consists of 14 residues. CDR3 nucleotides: TGTGCCAGCAGCTTAACACAGGGCATTTCACCCCTCCACTTT. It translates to CASSLTQGISPLHF.

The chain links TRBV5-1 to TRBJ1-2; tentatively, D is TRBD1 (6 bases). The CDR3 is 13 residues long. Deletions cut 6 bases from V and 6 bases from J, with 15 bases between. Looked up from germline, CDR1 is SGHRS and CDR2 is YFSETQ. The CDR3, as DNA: TGCGCCAGCACCCCGGGGGGCTTTAATGGCTACACCTTC. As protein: CASTPGGFNGYTF.

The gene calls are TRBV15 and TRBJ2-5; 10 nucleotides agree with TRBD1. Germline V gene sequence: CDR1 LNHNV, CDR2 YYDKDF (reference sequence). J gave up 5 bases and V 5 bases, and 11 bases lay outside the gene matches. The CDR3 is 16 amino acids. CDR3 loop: CATSRRSTGGWETQYF. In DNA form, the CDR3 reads TGTGCCACCAGCCGGCGATCGACAGGGGGCTGGGAGACCCAGTACTTC.

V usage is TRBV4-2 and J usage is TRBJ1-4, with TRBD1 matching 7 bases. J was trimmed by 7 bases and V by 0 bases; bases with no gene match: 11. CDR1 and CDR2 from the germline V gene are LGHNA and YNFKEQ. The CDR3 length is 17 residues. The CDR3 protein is CASSQDYRGYLFEKLFF. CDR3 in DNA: TGTGCCAGCAGCCAAGATTACAGGGGCTACCTATTTGAAAAACTGTTTTTT.

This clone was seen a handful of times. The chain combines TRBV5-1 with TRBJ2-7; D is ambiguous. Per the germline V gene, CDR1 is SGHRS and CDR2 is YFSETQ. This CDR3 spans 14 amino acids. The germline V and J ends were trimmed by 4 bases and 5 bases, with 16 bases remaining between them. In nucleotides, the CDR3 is TGCGCCAGCAGCCCGACCCTAGGACCCCACGAGCAGTACTTC. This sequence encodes CASSPTLGPHEQYF.

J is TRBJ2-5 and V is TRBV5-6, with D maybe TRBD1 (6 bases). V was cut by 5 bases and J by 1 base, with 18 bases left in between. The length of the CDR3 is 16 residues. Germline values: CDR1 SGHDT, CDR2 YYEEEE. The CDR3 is CASSLWTAAVQETQYF. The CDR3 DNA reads TGTGCCAGCAGTCTTTGGACAGCTGCGGTCCAAGAGACCCAGTACTTC.

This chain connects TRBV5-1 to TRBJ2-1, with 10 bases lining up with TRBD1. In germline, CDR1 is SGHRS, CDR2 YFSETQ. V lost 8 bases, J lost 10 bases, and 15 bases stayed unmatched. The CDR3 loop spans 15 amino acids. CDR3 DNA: TGCGCCAGTGAAAAGGACAGGGGGATCCAAATGGAGCAGTTCTTC. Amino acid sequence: CASEKDRGIQMEQFF. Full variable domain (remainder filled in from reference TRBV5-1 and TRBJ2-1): KAGVTQTPRYLIKTRGQQVTLSCSPISGHRSVSWYQQTPGQGLQFLFEYFSETQRNKGNFPGRFSGRQFSNSRSEMNVSTLELGDSALYLCASEKDRGIQMEQFFGPGTRLTVL.

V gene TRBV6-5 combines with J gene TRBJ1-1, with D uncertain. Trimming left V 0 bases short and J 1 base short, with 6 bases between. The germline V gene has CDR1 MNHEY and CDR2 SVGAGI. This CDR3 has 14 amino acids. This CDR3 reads CASSYSTTNTEAFF. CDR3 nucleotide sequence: TGTGCCAGCAGTTACTCGACAACGAACACTGAAGCTTTCTTT.

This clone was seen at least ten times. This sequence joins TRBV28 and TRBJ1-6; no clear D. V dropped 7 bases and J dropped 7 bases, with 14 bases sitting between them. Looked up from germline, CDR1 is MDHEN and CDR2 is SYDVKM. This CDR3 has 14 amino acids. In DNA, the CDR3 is TGTGCCAGCAAAATCGGACCACCCAATTCACCCCTCCACTTT. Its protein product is CASKIGPPNSPLHF.

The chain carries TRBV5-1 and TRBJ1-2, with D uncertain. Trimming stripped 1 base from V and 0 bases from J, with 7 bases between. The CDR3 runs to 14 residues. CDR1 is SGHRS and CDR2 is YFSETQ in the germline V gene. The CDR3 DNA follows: TGCGCCAGCAGCTTGCACAGATCTAACTATGGCTACACCTTC. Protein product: CASSLHRSNYGYTF.

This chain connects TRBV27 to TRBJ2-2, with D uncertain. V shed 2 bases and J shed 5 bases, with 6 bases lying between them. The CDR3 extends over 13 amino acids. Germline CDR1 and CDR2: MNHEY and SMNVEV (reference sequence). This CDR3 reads CASSLGRTGELFF. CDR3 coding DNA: TGTGCCAGCAGTTTAGGAAGGACCGGGGAGCTGTTTTTT.

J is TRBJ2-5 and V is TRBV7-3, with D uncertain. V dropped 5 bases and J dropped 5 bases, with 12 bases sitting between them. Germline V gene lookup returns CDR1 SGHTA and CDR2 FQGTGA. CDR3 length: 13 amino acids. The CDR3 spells CASSRRFRETQYF. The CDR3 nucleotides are TGTGCCAGCAGCCGAAGATTTAGGGAGACCCAGTACTTC.